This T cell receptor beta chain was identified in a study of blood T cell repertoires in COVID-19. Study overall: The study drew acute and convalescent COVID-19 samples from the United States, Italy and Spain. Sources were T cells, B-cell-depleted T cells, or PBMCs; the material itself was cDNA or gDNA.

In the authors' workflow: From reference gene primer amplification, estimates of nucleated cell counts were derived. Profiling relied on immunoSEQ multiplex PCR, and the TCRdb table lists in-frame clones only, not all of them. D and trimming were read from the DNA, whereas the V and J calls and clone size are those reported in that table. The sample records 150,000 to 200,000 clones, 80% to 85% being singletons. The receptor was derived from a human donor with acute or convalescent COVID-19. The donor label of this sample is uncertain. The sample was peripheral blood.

DNA of the CDR3: TGTGCCAGCAGCCCCTACAGCTACGAGCAGTACTTC. This gives the protein CASSPYSYEQYF. This chain uses TRBV7-2 with TRBJ2-7; D is unclear. The CDR3 is 12 amino acids. The germline gives CDR1 SGHTA, CDR2 FQGNSA. V was clipped by 5 bases and J by 3 bases, with 8 bases between them. The full variable domain, in which reference TRBV7-2 and TRBJ2-7 provide the parts outside the CDR3, is GAGVSQSPSNKVTEKGKDVELRCDPISGHTALYWYRQSLGQGLEFLIYFQGNSAPDKSGLPSDRFSAERTGGSVSTLTIQRTQQEDSAVYLCASSPYSYEQYFGPGTRLTVT.